This note documents a single T cell receptor beta chain sequence. Antigen unknown. This sample is drawn from a study of cytomegalovirus exposure and HLA in healthy donors. For the study at large: From 170 million or so T cells, an earlier analysis saw some 120 million unique TCR beta sequences. Study outcomes and limitations: TRBV6-2, TRBV6-3 and some other V segments were unresolvable in 87-base-pair reads.

The germline V gene has CDR1 GTSNPN and CDR2 SVGIG (reference sequence). V lost 1 base, J lost 7 bases, and 17 bases lay in between. CDR3 length: 15 residues. With 60 Vbeta and 13 Jbeta primers, the PCR was carried out. The protocol was immunoSEQ multiplex PCR, while the TCRdb copy is restricted to in-frame clones and leaves out a portion. The data contain about 140,000 clones, approximately 79% of them singletons. The chain carries TRBV30 and TRBJ2-1, with D maybe TRBD2 (6 bases). The sequenced material came from PBMCs. The clonotype originates from a woman in her forties or fifties in good health and CMV-seropositive. CDR3 region: CAWSGSRGRKNEQFF. CDR3 nucleotide sequence: TGTGCCTGGAGTGGTTCACGGGGGAGAAAGAATGAGCAGTTCTTC. Together with reference TRBV30 and TRBJ2-1, the CDR3 gives the full variable domain: SQTIHQWPATLVQPVGSPLSLECTVEGTSNPNLYWYRQAAGRGLQLLFYSVGIGQISSEVPQNLSASRPQDRQFILSSKKLLLSDSGFYLCAWSGSRGRKNEQFFGPGTRLTVL.